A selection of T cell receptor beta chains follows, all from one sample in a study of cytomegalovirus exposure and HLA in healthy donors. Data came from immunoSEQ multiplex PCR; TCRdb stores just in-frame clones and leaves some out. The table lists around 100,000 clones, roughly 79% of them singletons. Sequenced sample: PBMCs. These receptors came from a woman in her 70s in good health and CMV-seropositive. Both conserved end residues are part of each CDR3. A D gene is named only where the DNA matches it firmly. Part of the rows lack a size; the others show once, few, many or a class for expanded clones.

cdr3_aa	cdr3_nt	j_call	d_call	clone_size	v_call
CASSRAGTSSYNEQFF	TGTGCCAGCAGCCGAGCCGGGACTAGCTCCTACAATGAGCAGTTCTTC	TRBJ2-1	TRBD2	.	TRBV7-3
CSSARVQETQYF	TGTTCCAGCGCCAGGGTCCAAGAGACCCAGTACTTC	TRBJ2-5	.	.	TRBV7-9
CSSSPGGTEAFF	TGTTCCAGCAGCCCTGGGGGGACTGAAGCTTTCTTT	TRBJ1-1	.	.	TRBV7-9
CASSQGITGDYGYTF	TGCGCCAGCAGCCAGGGTATCACAGGGGACTATGGCTACACCTTC	TRBJ1-2	TRBD1	few	TRBV4-3
CASSLGGGGPPLYEQYF	TGTGCCAGCAGCTTAGGTGGGGGGGGACCTCCCCTATACGAGCAGTACTTC	TRBJ2-7	TRBD2	.	TRBV7-2
CASGGIETQYF	TGTGCCAGCGGGGGGATAGAGACCCAGTACTTC	TRBJ2-5	.	few	TRBV27
CASSPRPQDRGTEAFF	TGTGCCAGCAGCCCTCGCCCCCAGGACAGGGGAACTGAAGCTTTCTTT	TRBJ1-1	TRBD1	.	TRBV14
CASSIAGVQAFF	TGTGCCAGCAGCATAGCAGGGGTACAGGCTTTCTTT	TRBJ1-1	.	.	TRBV11-2
CASSPWDRVDTEAFF	TGTGCCAGCAGTCCATGGGACAGGGTTGATACTGAAGCTTTCTTT	TRBJ1-1	TRBD1	.	TRBV6-1
CASEKGASGANVLTF	TGTGCCAGCGAAAAAGGGGCGTCCGGGGCCAACGTCCTGACTTTC	TRBJ2-6	.	few	TRBV7-9
CASSTPGLAGVEQFF	TGTGCCAGCAGCACACCGGGACTAGCGGGAGTCGAGCAGTTCTTC	TRBJ2-1	TRBD2	.	TRBV5-6
CASSRTGALGQPQHF	TGTGCCAGCAGCCGGACAGGGGCGCTTGGTCAGCCCCAGCATTTT	TRBJ1-5	TRBD1	.	TRBV5-5
CASSVGTVRNTEAFF	TGTGCCAGCAGCGTAGGTACAGTCCGGAACACTGAAGCTTTCTTT	TRBJ1-1	.	few	TRBV9
CSASNNEQFF	TGCAGTGCTAGTAACAATGAGCAGTTCTTC	TRBJ2-1	.	.	TRBV20-1
CASTPGTGGSPLHF	TGTGCCAGCACCCCCGGGACAGGGGGTTCACCCCTCCACTTT	TRBJ1-6	TRBD1	.	TRBV6-5
CASSSILRTSGGRSPDTQYF	TGTGCCAGCAGCTCCATATTACGGACTAGCGGGGGGCGTTCCCCTGATACGCAGTATTTT	TRBJ2-3	TRBD2	.	TRBV9
CASSLKGWMGGNYGYTF	TGTGCCAGCAGTTTAAAGGGGTGGATGGGGGGGAACTATGGCTACACCTTC	TRBJ1-2	.	.	TRBV27
CASSTLPWTSGSGNEQFF	TGTGCCAGTAGTACGTTACCCTGGACTAGCGGGAGTGGCAATGAGCAGTTCTTC	TRBJ2-1	TRBD2	.	TRBV19
CASSFPSRSNTEAFF	TGTGCCAGCAGCTTTCCGTCGAGGTCTAACACTGAAGCTTTCTTT	TRBJ1-1	.	.	TRBV7-2
CASSSPTSGSGQETQYF	TGTGCCAGCAGCTCCCCTACTAGCGGGAGCGGACAAGAGACCCAGTACTTC	TRBJ2-5	TRBD2	.	TRBV5-6
CASSLVGQGLAKNIQYF	TGTGCCAGCAGCCTAGTAGGACAGGGCCTAGCCAAAAACATTCAGTACTTC	TRBJ2-4	TRBD1	.	TRBV7-9
CASSQEQGSGYTF	TGCGCCAGCAGCCAAGAACAGGGTAGCGGCTACACCTTC	TRBJ1-2	.	few	TRBV4-3
CASSLETASGLEQYF	TGCGCCAGCAGCTTGGAGACAGCGTCCGGGCTCGAGCAGTACTTC	TRBJ2-7	.	.	TRBV5-1
CASSSGQGKETQYF	TGTGCCAGCAGCTCCGGACAGGGGAAAGAGACCCAGTACTTC	TRBJ2-5	TRBD1	.	TRBV5-4
CASSYTQGGMNTEAFF	TGTGCCAGCAGTTACACACAGGGGGGCATGAACACTGAAGCTTTCTTT	TRBJ1-1	TRBD1	.	TRBV6-6
CASSPLALAGAADTQYF	TGTGCCAGCAGCCCGCTCGCCCTAGCGGGAGCGGCAGATACGCAGTATTTT	TRBJ2-3	TRBD2	.	TRBV7-9
CASSLGQGNTIYF	TGTGCCAGCAGCTTAGGACAGGGAAACACCATATATTTT	TRBJ1-3	.	.	TRBV7-9
CASSQKSETSNGNEQFF	TGCGCCAGCAGCCAAAAGAGTGAGACTAGCAACGGGAATGAGCAGTTCTTC	TRBJ2-1	TRBD2	.	TRBV4-1
CANSAVAGPNEQFF	TGTGCCAACTCGGCGGTAGCGGGGCCCAATGAGCAGTTCTTC	TRBJ2-1	TRBD2	.	TRBV27
CASSVGGGNQPQHF	TGTGCCAGTAGTGTCGGGGGAGGCAATCAGCCCCAGCATTTT	TRBJ1-5	.	.	TRBV19
CASSADRGLNQPQHF	TGTGCCAGTAGTGCCGACAGGGGTCTCAATCAGCCCCAGCATTTT	TRBJ1-5	TRBD1	few	TRBV19
CASKSDSYNEQFF	TGTGCCAGCAAAAGCGATTCCTACAATGAGCAGTTCTTC	TRBJ2-1	.	once	TRBV28
CASSQSGQTYGYTF	TGTGCCAGCAGTCAATCGGGACAGACATATGGCTACACCTTC	TRBJ1-2	TRBD1	.	TRBV27
CASSITGLAGNDEQYF	TGTGCCAGTAGTATCACCGGACTAGCGGGAAACGACGAGCAGTACTTC	TRBJ2-7	TRBD2	.	TRBV19
CASSIYGLDAGETQYF	TGTGCCAGCAGTATCTATGGACTAGACGCTGGGGAGACCCAGTACTTC	TRBJ2-5	TRBD2	.	TRBV28
CATSRGEIVGSPQHF	TGTGCCACCAGCAGAGGAGAAATAGTCGGGTCCCCCCAGCATTTT	TRBJ1-5	.	.	TRBV15
CASSFAPKSSGNTIYF	TGTGCCAGCAGCTTTGCTCCTAAGTCCTCTGGAAACACCATATATTTT	TRBJ1-3	.	.	TRBV5-6
CASSLDRGTNEKLFF	TGTGCCAGCTCACTTGACAGGGGAACTAATGAAAAACTGTTTTTT	TRBJ1-4	TRBD1	.	TRBV18
CASSPSGQSTDTQYF	TGTGCCAGCAGCCCATCAGGACAGAGCACAGATACGCAGTATTTT	TRBJ2-3	.	once	TRBV16
CASSLREGPADTQYF	TGTGCCAGCAGCTTGCGGGAGGGTCCGGCAGATACGCAGTATTTT	TRBJ2-3	TRBD2	.	TRBV7-9